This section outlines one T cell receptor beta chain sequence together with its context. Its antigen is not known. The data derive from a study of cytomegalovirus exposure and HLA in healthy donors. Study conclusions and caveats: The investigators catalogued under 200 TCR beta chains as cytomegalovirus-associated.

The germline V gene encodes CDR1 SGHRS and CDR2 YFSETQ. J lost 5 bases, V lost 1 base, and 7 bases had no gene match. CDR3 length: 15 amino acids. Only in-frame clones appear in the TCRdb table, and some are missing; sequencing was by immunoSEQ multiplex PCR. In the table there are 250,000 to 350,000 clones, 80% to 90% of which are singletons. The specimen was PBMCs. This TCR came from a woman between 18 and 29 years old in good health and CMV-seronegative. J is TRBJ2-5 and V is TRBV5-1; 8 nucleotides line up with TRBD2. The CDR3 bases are TGCGCCAGCAGCTTGCCGGGGGAGCGGGAGGAGACCCAGTACTTC. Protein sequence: CASSLPGEREETQYF.